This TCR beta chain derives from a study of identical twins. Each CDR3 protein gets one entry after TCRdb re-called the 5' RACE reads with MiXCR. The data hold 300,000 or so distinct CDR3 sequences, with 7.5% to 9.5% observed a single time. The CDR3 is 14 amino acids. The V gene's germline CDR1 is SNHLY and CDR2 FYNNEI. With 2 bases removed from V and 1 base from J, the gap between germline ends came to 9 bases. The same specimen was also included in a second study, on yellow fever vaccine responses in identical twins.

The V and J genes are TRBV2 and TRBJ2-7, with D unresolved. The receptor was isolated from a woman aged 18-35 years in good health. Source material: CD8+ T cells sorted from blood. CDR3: CASSEPARSYEQYF. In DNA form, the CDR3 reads TGTGCCAGCAGTGAACCGGCGAGATCCTACGAGCAGTACTTC. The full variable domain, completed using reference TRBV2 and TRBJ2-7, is EPEVTQTPSHQVTQMGQEVILRCVPISNHLYFYWYRQILGQKVEFLVSFYNNEISEKSEIFDDQFSVERPDGSNFTLKIRSTKLEDSAMYFCASSEPARSYEQYFGPGTRLTVT.